The 12 T cell receptor beta chains below were found in one sample sequenced in a study of regulatory T cells in long-lasting Graves disease. The authors built TCR beta libraries using iRepertoire HTBI primers and Arm-PCR of CDR3 regions. Each CDR3 protein is one row after TCRdb ran MiXCR on the multiplex PCR reads. Of about 620,000 distinct CDR3 sequences listed, approximately 15% are singletons. The time point is: newly diagnosed GD, antithyroid drugs for less than 3 months. PBMC-extracted RNA yielded the TCR library. This sample also appeared in a second study, on T cells in Graves' hyperthyroidism and ophthalmopathy.

Material: peripheral blood mononuclear cells (PBMCs), obtained at new diagnosis, from a patient treated with antithyroid drugs. The receptors here all came from a woman aged 25 to 39 with Graves disease.

The count of this clonotype is one. At one end, the junction sequence differs from germline, possibly due to a read error. The J gene is TRBJ2-5, the V gene TRBV28; possible D gene TRBD2, 6 bases. Germline CDR1 MDHEN, CDR2 SYDVKM. The CDR3 totals 12 residues. The DNA of the CDR3 is TGTGCCAGCAGGCGGGACCAAGAGACCGAGTACTTC. Protein sequence: CASRRDQETEYF.

The rearrangement joins TRBV24-1 to TRBJ1-5; D is unclear. The CDR3 totals 11 residues. Per the germline V gene, CDR1 is KGHDR and CDR2 is SFDVKD. With 9 bases removed from V and 7 bases from J, the gap between germline ends came to 9 bases. The CDR3 is CATGPTQPQHF. The CDR3 nucleotides read TGTGCCACCGGCCCCACCCAGCCCCAGCATTTT.

In this sample, this clonotype turned up many times. This chain links TRBV2 with TRBJ1-5, with D possibly TRBD1 on 6 matching bases. The CDR3 extends over 15 amino acids. From germline, CDR1 is SNHLY and CDR2 FYNNEI. V shed 4 bases and J shed 3 bases, with 13 bases lying between them. CDR3 nucleotides: TGTGCCAGCAGTGTTCGGCCAGGGGACAATCAGCCCCAGCATTTT. It specifies CASSVRPGDNQPQHF.

The sample holds many counts of this clonotype. This chain joins TRBV6-1 and TRBJ2-5; D is undetermined. Germline V lookup: CDR1 MNHNS, CDR2 SASEGT. The length of the CDR3 is 11 residues. The V gene lost 5 bases and the J gene lost 7 bases, with 8 bases spanning the gap. CDR3 coding DNA: TGTGCCAGCAGTCCGGGTTCGACCCAGTACTTC. Translating gives CASSPGSTQYF.

The table lists this clonotype with many counts. V is TRBV28 and J is TRBJ1-2, with TRBD1 matching over 8 bases. V trimming: 4 bases; J trimming: 7 bases; junction bases outside the gene matches: 5. Germline V gene sequence: CDR1 MDHEN, CDR2 SYDVKM. The CDR3 contains 13 residues. The CDR3 DNA reads as TGTGCCAGCAGTTCGACAGGGGTTAGTGGCTACACCTTC. Residues: CASSSTGVSGYTF.

This clonotype was detected only a few times. At one end the junction does not follow the germline gene, possibly because of a read error. V gene TRBV3-1 combines with J gene TRBJ2-3; 8 nucleotides align to TRBD1. Looked up from germline, CDR1 is LGHDT and CDR2 is YNNKEL (reference sequence). This CDR3 contains 16 residues. In DNA, the CDR3 is TGTGCCAGCAGCCAGTATTACGGGGACGGGACAGGTACGCAGTATTTT. Protein sequence: CASSQYYGDGTGTQYF.

This CDR3 is CASSQEGNVGAKLFF. CDR3 nucleotide sequence: TGTGCCAGCAGCCAAGAGGGGAATGTGGGGGCAAAACTGTTTTTT. This chain connects TRBV3-1 to TRBJ1-4; a possible D gene is TRBD1 (6 bases). V lost 0 bases to trimming and J lost 10 bases, with 15 bases between them. This CDR3 has 15 amino acids. Germline-derived CDR1 and CDR2 are LGHDT and YNNKEL (reference sequence).

This clonotype was seen many times. V is TRBV14 and J is TRBJ1-4; D is unclear. CDR1 is SGHDN and CDR2 is FVKESK in the germline V gene. CDR3 size: 14 residues. Between the trimmed V and J ends, which lost 1 base and 8 bases, there was a span of 11 bases. DNA of the CDR3: TGTGCCAGCAGCCAAGGACGGGTCGGAGAAAAACTGTTTTTT. Its protein is CASSQGRVGEKLFF. Drawing the rest from reference TRBV14 and TRBJ1-4, the complete variable domain is EAGVTQFPSHSVIEKGQTVTLRCDPISGHDNLYWYRRVMGKEIKFLLHFVKESKQDESGMPNNRFLAERTGGTYSTLKVQPAELEDSGVYFCASSQGRVGEKLFFGSGTQLSVL.

There are many counts of this clonotype. This chain links TRBV28 with TRBJ2-1, with D perhaps TRBD2 (6 bases). The germline V gene has CDR1 MDHEN and CDR2 SYDVKM. The length of the CDR3 is 15 residues. V was cut by 5 bases and J by 0 bases, with 11 bases left in between. The chain's CDR3 is CASSGDGGSYNEQFF. The CDR3 DNA follows: TGTGCCAGCAGTGGTGACGGGGGCTCCTACAATGAGCAGTTCTTC.

The gene calls are TRBV19 and TRBJ2-5; D call uncertain. The CDR3 extends over 14 amino acids. Trimming shortened V by 3 bases and J by 4 bases, and 12 bases separated the two germline ends. Germline V CDR1 and CDR2: LNHDA, SQIVND (reference sequence). CDR3 DNA: TGTGCCAGTAGTATGCGTCGGTTCTCAGAGACCCAGTACTTC. It yields the protein CASSMRRFSETQYF.

This clonotype was counted a few times. The chain combines TRBV30 with TRBJ1-6, with 7 bases lining up with TRBD1. The germline gives CDR1 GTSNPN, CDR2 SVGIG (reference sequence). With 3 bases clipped from V and 7 bases from J, the junction kept 12 bases outside the gene matches. This CDR3 has 16 amino acids. The CDR3 loop reads CAWRPGAGTANSPLHF. CDR3 in DNA: TGTGCCTGGAGGCCCGGCGCCGGGACAGCGAATTCACCCCTCCACTTT.

This clonotype was counted at least ten times. This rearrangement joins TRBV24-1 to TRBJ2-1, with a weak D call TRBD1 (6 bases). Germline V gives CDR1 KGHDR, CDR2 SFDVKD. V lost 5 bases, J lost 6 bases, and 10 bases lay in between. The CDR3 spans 13 residues. CDR3 protein: CATSVVGGNEQFF. The CDR3 DNA reads as TGTGCCACCAGTGTTGTAGGGGGCAATGAGCAGTTCTTC.